Sequencing of this TCR beta chain was carried out in a study of early T cells in non-severe SARS-CoV-2 infection. The TCR library protocol was used to attach unique molecular identifiers. These identifiers were attached to individual cDNA molecules. One entry per CDR3 protein results from TCRdb running MiXCR on the 5' RACE reads. The data contain 75,000 to 80,000 distinct CDR3 sequences, roughly 16% of them seen just once; the ten biggest clones take up about 3.1%. Whole-study results and caveats: Comparison of clonotypes with VDJdb favored anti-spike CD8 responses while missing private and CD4 specificities.

On this clonotype itself: Its antigen is unknown.

In germline, CDR1 is ENHRY, CDR2 SYGVKD. The CDR3 extends over 13 amino acids. V shed 8 bases and J 4 bases; nucleotides not matched to a gene: 7. Sequencing used whole blood. This TCR came from an adult who was a healthcare worker with PCR-confirmed SARS-CoV-2 infection or an uninfected control (not recorded which). The chain links TRBV10-3 to TRBJ1-2; TRBD1 agrees at 7 bases. As DNA, the CDR3 is TGTGCCATCTCTCCTGGACAGGCCTATGGCTACACCTTC. This encodes CAISPGQAYGYTF.